These 14 T cell receptor beta chains came from one sample sequenced in a study of OX40 agonist ivuxolimab in advanced cancers. This table comes from immunoSEQ multiplex PCR, and its TCRdb copy is limited to in-frame clones, with some not included. The sample yields 63,000 or so clones, 70% to 90% seen once. The starting material was CD4+ or CD8+ T cells sorted from blood, obtained in a trial of the OX40 agonist ivuxolimab. The receptors stem from an adult with an advanced solid tumor such as melanoma, head and neck, liver or kidney cancer.

The gene calls are TRBV11-2 and TRBJ2-2, with D perhaps TRBD2 (6 bases). Looked up from germline, CDR1 is SGHAT and CDR2 is FQNNGV. The V end lost 6 bases, the J end lost 1 base, and 12 bases lay between the germline ends. This CDR3 is built from 15 residues. The CDR3 reads CASRRPGVNTGELFF. CDR3 DNA: TGTGCCAGCAGACGTCCGGGGGTGAACACCGGGGAGCTGTTTTTT.

The chain links TRBV19 to TRBJ2-7; 9 bases are shared with TRBD1. Germline CDR1 is LNHDA and CDR2 is SQIVND (reference sequence). This CDR3 region has 16 residues. With 4 bases clipped from V and 3 bases from J, the junction kept 10 bases outside the gene matches. As DNA, the CDR3 is TGTGCCAGTAGTAGAGGGACAGGGATCGGAGACTACGAGCAGTACTTC. It translates to CASSRGTGIGDYEQYF.

The chain combines TRBV7-6 with TRBJ1-3; D is undetermined. Trimming cost V 5 bases and J 8 bases, with 10 bases left between them. This CDR3 is 12 amino acids long. Germline assignment: CDR1 SGHVS and CDR2 FNYEAQ. CDR3 nucleotides: TGTGCCAGCAGCCCCCTTGGGGACACCATATATTTT. Translation gives CASSPLGDTIYF.

The V gene is TRBV7-9, the J gene TRBJ1-1, with unresolved D. The ends were cut back, 3 bases at V and 1 base at J, with 15 bases in the middle. This CDR3 contains 16 residues. The germline V gene has CDR1 SEHNR and CDR2 FQNEAQ (reference sequence). The CDR3 loop is CASSFLEQTGNTEAFF. CDR3 DNA: TGTGCCAGCAGCTTTTTAGAACAAACGGGGAACACTGAAGCTTTCTTT.

The V and J genes are TRBV19 and TRBJ1-5, with no clear D. CDR1 LNHDA and CDR2 SQIVND come from the germline V gene (reference sequence). Trimming took 5 bases from V and 6 from J, leaving 11 bases between them. The CDR3 consists of 13 residues. The DNA for the CDR3 is TGTGCCAGTAGTGGGCAGGAGAGTCAGCCCCAGCATTTT. This translates into CASSGQESQPQHF.

This chain connects TRBV27 to TRBJ1-5, with TRBD1 identical over 12 bases. The CDR3 is made up of 15 amino acids. With 3 bases clipped from V and 6 bases from J, the junction kept 3 bases outside the gene matches. Germline V gene sequence: CDR1 MNHEY, CDR2 SMNVEV (reference sequence). The chain's CDR3 is CASSLGQGAGQPQHF. The CDR3 region has the DNA TGTGCCAGCAGTTTGGGACAGGGGGCTGGTCAGCCCCAGCATTTT.

The chain has TRBV6-1 and TRBJ2-7; 8 bases align to TRBD2. This CDR3 has 14 residues. Trimming cost V 7 bases and J 0 bases; bases outside gene matches: 5. Per germline, CDR1 MNHNS and CDR2 SASEGT. Here the CDR3 DNA reads TGTGCCAGCAAAAGCGGGGGCAGCTCCTACGAGCAGTACTTC. It encodes CASKSGGSSYEQYF.

The chain recombines TRBV5-1 with TRBJ2-1; 12 bases line up with TRBD2. This CDR3 region has 16 residues. CDR1 is SGHRS, CDR2 YFSETQ, per germline. The V segment lost 4 bases and the J segment 3 bases; nucleotides outside the gene matches: 5. CDR3 sequence (DNA): TGCGCCAGCAGCCCCAGGACTAGCGGGGACTACAATGAGCAGTTCTTC. It specifies CASSPRTSGDYNEQFF.

This clone appeared a single time. The CDR3 DNA reads TGTGCCAGCAGTCCGGCAGCTTGGAGGGAGACCCAGTACTTC. This sequence encodes CASSPAAWRETQYF. The chain combines TRBV28 with TRBJ2-5, with D possibly TRBD2 on 5 matching bases. Germline V gives CDR1 MDHEN, CDR2 SYDVKM. Trimming took 5 bases from V and 5 from J, leaving 15 bases between them. This CDR3 has 14 residues.

The chain combines TRBV7-9 with TRBJ2-5; D is ambiguous. Looked up from germline, CDR1 is SEHNR and CDR2 is FQNEAQ (reference sequence). Trimming cost V 3 bases and J 4 bases, with 6 bases left between them. The CDR3 runs to 12 residues. The CDR3 reads CASSFMRETQYF. In nucleotides, the CDR3 is TGTGCCAGCAGCTTTATGCGAGAGACCCAGTACTTC.

V and J are TRBV13 and TRBJ2-3; TRBD2 agrees at 9 bases. This CDR3 comprises 15 residues. V was clipped by 1 base and J by 6 bases; unmatched bases: 5. CDR1 and CDR2 from the germline V gene are PRHDT and FYEKMQ (reference sequence). The CDR3 loop reads CASSLVGLAPDTQYF. CDR3 in DNA: TGTGCCAGCAGCTTAGTGGGACTAGCCCCCGATACGCAGTATTTT.

The chain employs TRBV5-1 and TRBJ1-2, with a weak D call TRBD1 (6 bases). This CDR3 region has 14 residues. The V gene's germline CDR1 is SGHRS and CDR2 YFSETQ. With 4 bases removed from V and 6 bases from J, the gap between germline ends came to 16 bases. The DNA for the CDR3 is TGCGCCAGCAGCCCGGGCAGGGGAAAGGATGGCTACACCTTC. Encoded protein: CASSPGRGKDGYTF.

This clone was observed once. The rearrangement links TRBV5-1 to TRBJ2-1, with a possible D match to TRBD2 (6 bases). The CDR3 is 14 amino acids. Per the germline V gene, CDR1 is SGHRS and CDR2 is YFSETQ. V lost 2 bases, J lost 8 bases, and 14 bases lay in between. The CDR3 coding sequence is TGCGCCAGCAGCTTCGGGGGAAATCGCGATGAGCAGTTCTTC. It translates to CASSFGGNRDEQFF.

The chain recombines TRBV30 with TRBJ2-5; the match to TRBD1 covers 8 bases. This CDR3 region has 14 residues. From germline, CDR1 is GTSNPN and CDR2 SVGIG (reference sequence). V dropped 2 bases and J dropped 5; count of bases not matched to a gene: 7. CDR3 DNA: TGTGCCTGGAGTAGGACAGGGAGGATGGAGACCCAGTACTTC. It is translated as CAWSRTGRMETQYF.